The rows below give T cell receptor beta chains drawn from one sample of a study of molecular identifiers for immune sequencing clone quantification. MiXCR was run by TCRdb on the PCR reads, yielding one entry per CDR3 protein. The sample yields approximately 630,000 distinct CDR3 sequences, about 25% seen once. The source material was naive CD8+ T cells from blood, with Jurkat cell RNA spiked in. These receptors originate from a human donor in good health. Some libraries in this study had Jurkat cell RNA spiked in. Both conserved end residues are part of each CDR3. Each record gives: J gene, V gene, D gene, clone size, CDR3 protein, CDR3 DNA. A D gene is named only where the DNA matches it firmly. Expanded clones are given a class, and other clones once, few, many or no size at all.

>TRBJ2-1|TRBV7-9|TRBD1|-
CASSQNRDRGYNEQFF
TGTGCCAGCAGCCAAAACCGGGACAGGGGCTACAATGAGCAGTTCTTC
>TRBJ2-5|TRBV19|TRBD1|-
CATQQGIQETQYF
TGTGCCACTCAACAGGGGATCCAAGAGACCCAGTACTTC
>TRBJ2-7|TRBV7-9|-|-
CASSPGQKPYEQYF
TGTGCCAGCAGCCCTGGACAGAAGCCCTACGAGCAGTACTTC
>TRBJ2-7|TRBV20-1|-|few
CSARDDQGRNF
TGCAGTGCTAGAGATGATCAGGGAAGGAACTTC
>TRBJ1-1|TRBV12-3/TRBV12-4|-|-
CASSSGIREAFF
TGTGCCAGCAGTTCAGGGATACGTGAAGCTTTCTTT
>TRBJ2-3|TRBV7-9|TRBD2|many
CASSPSGASTDTQYF
TGTGCCAGCAGCCCTAGCGGGGCAAGCACAGATACGCAGTATTTT
>TRBJ2-7|TRBV28|-|-
CASSSNTRSYEQYF
TGTGCCAGCAGTTCGAATACACGTTCCTACGAGCAGTACTTC
>TRBJ1-6|TRBV9|TRBD1|-
CAGGSPGGTADSPLHF
TGTGCCGGCGGCTCGCCCGGCGGGACAGCTGATTCACCCCTCCACTTT
>TRBJ1-2|TRBV21-1|-|-
CAGPTAAVGYTF
TGTGCCGGACCGACAGCTGCCGTAGGCTACACCTTC
>TRBJ2-2|TRBV14|-|few
CASSRGGNTGELFF
TGTGCCAGCAGCCGGGGCGGAAACACCGGGGAGCTGTTTTTT
>TRBJ2-1|TRBV5-4|-|few
CASSVADLSGIAEQFF
TGTGCCAGCAGCGTGGCCGACCTCTCTGGGATCGCTGAGCAGTTCTTC
>TRBJ1-5|TRBV19|-|many
CASSSGTSQTIPQHF
TGTGCCAGTAGTTCCGGGACAAGCCAGACGATTCCCCAGCATTTT
>TRBJ1-1|TRBV13|-|-
CASSSPQGSMNTEAFF
TGTGCCAGCAGCTCCCCCCAGGGAAGTATGAACACTGAAGCTTTCTTT
>TRBJ2-2|TRBV11-1|-|-
CASSLEDRWTANTGELFF
TGTGCCAGCAGCTTAGAAGACCGGTGGACAGCTAACACCGGGGAGCTGTTTTTT
>TRBJ1-1|TRBV30|-|few
CAWMSRVNILGTEAFF
TGTGCCTGGATGTCCAGGGTCAATATCCTAGGCACTGAAGCTTTCTTT